This TCR beta chain was sequenced for a study of cytomegalovirus exposure and HLA in healthy donors. The germline V gene encodes CDR1 LNHNV and CDR2 YYDKDF (reference sequence). This CDR3 is built from 13 residues. V shed 3 bases, J shed 9 bases, and the junction held 5 bases outside the gene matches. Clones were read by immunoSEQ multiplex PCR, and TCRdb kept only the in-frame ones, dropping some. The table lists some 170,000 clones, about 96% of them singletons, with under 0.9% in the top ten. The origin of this receptor is a young woman in good health and CMV-seronegative. The rearrangement joins TRBV15 to TRBJ2-1; TRBD1 matches 7 bases. The source material was PBMCs. CDR3 DNA sequence: TGTGCCACCAGCAGGAATGACAGGGTTGAGCAGTTCTTC. This codes for CATSRNDRVEQFF.